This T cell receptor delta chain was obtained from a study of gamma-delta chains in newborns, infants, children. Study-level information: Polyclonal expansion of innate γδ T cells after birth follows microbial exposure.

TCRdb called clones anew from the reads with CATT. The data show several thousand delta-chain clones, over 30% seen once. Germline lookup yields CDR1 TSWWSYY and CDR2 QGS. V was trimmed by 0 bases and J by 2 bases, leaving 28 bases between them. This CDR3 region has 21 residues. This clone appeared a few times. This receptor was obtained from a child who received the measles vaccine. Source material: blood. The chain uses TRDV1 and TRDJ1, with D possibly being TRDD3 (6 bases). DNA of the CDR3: TGTGCTCTTGGGGAACTCGGGGGTGAAATCCTCCGTACTGGGAAGACCGATAAACTCATCTTT. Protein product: CALGELGGEILRTGKTDKLIF.